This T cell receptor beta chain came from a study of graft-versus-host responses after intestinal transplantation. As regards this clone: Its antigen remains unidentified.

The CDR3 sequence is 17 residues long. Trimming at V came to 0 bases and at J to 5 bases, leaving 7 bases not matched to a gene. Sequencing used immunoSEQ multiplex PCR; TCRdb keeps in-frame clones, though not all of them. The sample lists approximately 39,000 clones; approximately 94% were seen once. V and J are TRBV23-1 and TRBJ2-5; 12 bases line up with TRBD2. TRBV23-1 is an ORF for which the function is uncertain. This clonotype was sampled from a human donor who was the organ donor for an intestinal transplant. The starting material was unstimulated CD4+ T cells sorted from spleen or lymph node cells, obtained before transplant. The chain's CDR3 is CASSQSPSGGAGETQYF. The CDR3 DNA sequence: TGCGCCAGCAGTCAATCCCCTAGCGGGGGGGCCGGGGAGACCCAGTACTTC.